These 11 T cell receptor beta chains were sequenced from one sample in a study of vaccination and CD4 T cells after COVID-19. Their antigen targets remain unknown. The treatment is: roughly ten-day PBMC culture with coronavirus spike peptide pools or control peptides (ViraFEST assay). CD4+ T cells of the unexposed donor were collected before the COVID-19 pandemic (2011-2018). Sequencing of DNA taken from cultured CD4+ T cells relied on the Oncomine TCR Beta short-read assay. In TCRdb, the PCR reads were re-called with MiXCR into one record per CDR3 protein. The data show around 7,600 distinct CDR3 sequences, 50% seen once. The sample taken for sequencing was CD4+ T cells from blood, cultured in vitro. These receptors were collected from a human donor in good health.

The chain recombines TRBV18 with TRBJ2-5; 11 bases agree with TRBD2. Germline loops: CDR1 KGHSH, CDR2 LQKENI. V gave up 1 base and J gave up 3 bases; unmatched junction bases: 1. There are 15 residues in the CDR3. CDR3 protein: CASSPQLAGEETQYF. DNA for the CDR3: TGTGCCAGCTCACCACAACTAGCGGGAGAAGAGACCCAGTACTTC.

This CDR3 is CSVGGRVANYGYTF. CDR3 sequence (DNA): TGCAGCGTGGGGGGGAGGGTAGCTAACTATGGCTACACCTTC. This sequence joins TRBV29-1 and TRBJ1-2; TRBD1 is a possible D gene (5 bases). The CDR3 is 14 amino acids. The V and J ends lost 6 bases and 0 bases respectively, with 14 bases between them. Germline V gene lookup returns CDR1 SQVTM and CDR2 ANQGSEA.

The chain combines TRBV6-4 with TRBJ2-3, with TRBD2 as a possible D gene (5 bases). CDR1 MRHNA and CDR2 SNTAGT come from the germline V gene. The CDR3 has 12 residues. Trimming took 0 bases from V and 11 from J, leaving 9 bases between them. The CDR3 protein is CASSDSRGGQYF. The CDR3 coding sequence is TGTGCCAGCAGTGACTCCCGTGGAGGGCAGTATTTT.

The CDR3 loop is CASRTGGSYEQYF. CDR3 in DNA: TGTGCCAGCAGGACAGGGGGCTCCTACGAGCAGTACTTC. The gene calls are TRBV6-1 and TRBJ2-7; 9 bases align to TRBD1. This CDR3 is 13 amino acids long. V gave up 6 bases and J gave up 0 bases; unmatched junction bases: 0. Germline loops: CDR1 MNHNS, CDR2 SASEGT.

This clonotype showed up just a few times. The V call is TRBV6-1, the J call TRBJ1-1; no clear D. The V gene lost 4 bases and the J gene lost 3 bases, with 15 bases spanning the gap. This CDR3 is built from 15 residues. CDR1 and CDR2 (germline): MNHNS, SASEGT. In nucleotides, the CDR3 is TGTGCCAGCAGTGCGCGACACTTGCGGGACACTGAAGCTTTCTTT. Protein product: CASSARHLRDTEAFF.

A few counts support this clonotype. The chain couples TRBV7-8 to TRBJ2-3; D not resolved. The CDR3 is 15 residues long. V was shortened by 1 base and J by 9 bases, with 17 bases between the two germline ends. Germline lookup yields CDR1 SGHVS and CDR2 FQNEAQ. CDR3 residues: CASSLVGVLSSTQYF. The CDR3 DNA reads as TGTGCCAGCAGCTTAGTGGGTGTTCTGTCCAGCACGCAGTATTTT.

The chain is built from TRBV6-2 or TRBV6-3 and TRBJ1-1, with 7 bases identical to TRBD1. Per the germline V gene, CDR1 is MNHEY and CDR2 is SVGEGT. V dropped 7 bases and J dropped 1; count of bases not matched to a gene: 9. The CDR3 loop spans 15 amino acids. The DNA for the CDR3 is TGTGCCAGCACCAGGGGGGCGGGGCAGAACACTGAAGCTTTCTTT. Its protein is CASTRGAGQNTEAFF.

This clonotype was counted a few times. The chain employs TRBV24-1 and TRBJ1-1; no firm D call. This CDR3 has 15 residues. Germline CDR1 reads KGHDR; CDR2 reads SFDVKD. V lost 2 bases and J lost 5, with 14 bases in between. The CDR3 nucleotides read TGTGCCACCAGTGATTCCAGGCCCGAGAGTACTGAAGCTTTCTTT. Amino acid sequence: CATSDSRPESTEAFF.

CDR3 in DNA: TGTGCCAGCTCCCTAATGAGGGGCCCCAATCAGCCCCAGCATTTT. Translating it yields CASSLMRGPNQPQHF. The chain combines TRBV28 with TRBJ1-5; D possibly corresponds to TRBD1 (5 bases). The V end was cut by 8 bases, the J end by 3 bases, with 17 bases between. CDR1 and CDR2 (germline): MDHEN, SYDVKM. The CDR3 sequence is 15 residues long.

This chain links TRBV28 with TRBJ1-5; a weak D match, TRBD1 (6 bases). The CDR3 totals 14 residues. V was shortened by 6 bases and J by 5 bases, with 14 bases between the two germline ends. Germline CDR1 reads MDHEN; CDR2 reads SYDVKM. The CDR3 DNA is TGTGCCAGCAGCTACGGACAGAAATATCAGCCCCAGCATTTT. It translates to CASSYGQKYQPQHF.

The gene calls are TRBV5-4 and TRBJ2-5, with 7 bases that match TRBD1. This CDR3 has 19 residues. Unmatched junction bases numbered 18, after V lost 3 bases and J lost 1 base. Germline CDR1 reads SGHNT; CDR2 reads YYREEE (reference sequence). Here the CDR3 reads CASSSGAKGGGGFQETQYF. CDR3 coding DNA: TGTGCCAGCAGCTCCGGGGCTAAAGGGGGCGGCGGATTCCAAGAGACCCAGTACTTC.